The 6 T cell receptor beta chains reported below all come from one sample, sequenced in a study of CD8+CD57+ T cells in acquired aplastic anemia. Using genomic DNA as the template, TCR beta VDJ and CDR3 profiling was carried out. TCRdb processed the reads anew with MiXCR; each CDR3 protein has one entry. This sample yields roughly 200,000 distinct CDR3 sequences, of which about 59% are seen a single time; 25% to 35% belongs to the top ten. Material: sorted CD4+, CD8+, or CD8+CD57+ T cells (not recorded which) from PBMCs. The receptors originated from a human donor in good health.

As DNA, the CDR3 is TGTGCCAGCAGTGGGTCGACAGGGGCTACTGGCGTCCCACTGCTGGCACAGAAGTACTTC. Amino acid sequence: CASSGSTGATGVPLLAQKYF. V is TRBV6-1 and J is TRBJ2-7; 8 nucleotides line up with TRBD1. V lost 4 bases, J lost 11 bases, and 31 bases stayed unmatched. CDR1 MNHNS and CDR2 SASEGT come from the germline V gene. This CDR3 has 20 residues.

The V and J genes are TRBV6-6 and TRBJ2-2; 8 bases map to TRBD2. The germline V gene encodes CDR1 MNHNY and CDR2 SVGAGI (reference sequence). There are 15 residues in the CDR3. V gave up 10 bases and J gave up 4 bases; unmatched junction bases: 11. CDR3 residues: CATLRAGGGTGELFF. DNA for the CDR3: TGTGCCACCCTCCGGGCGGGGGGAGGCACCGGGGAGCTGTTTTTT.

Details on this clonotype: The junction and the germline gene differ at one end; a read error may be behind it. The chain combines TRBV24-1 with TRBJ2-7, with D perhaps matching TRBD2 (6 bases). CDR1 and CDR2 from the germline V gene are KGHDR and SFDVKD. The CDR3 contains 13 residues. This CDR3 reads CATSPGSSYEQYF. The CDR3 nucleotides read TGTGCCACCAGTCCCGGGAGCTCCTACGAACAGTACTTC.

Worth noting for this clonotype: Because it lacks the conserved phenylalanine or tryptophan at the end, this CDR3 is likely a read error. The limits of the CDR3 on the DNA are not certain, so only TCRdb's listed CDR3 is given. The rearrangement joins TRBV4-3 to TRBJ2-2. The CDR3 has 9 residues if both end residues are counted. Germline CDR1 reads LGHNA; CDR2 reads YSLEER. CDR3 amino acids: CASSQVVDY.

The gene calls are TRBV9 and TRBJ2-5; D is unresolved. CDR3 length equals 17 residues. Trimming took 0 bases from V and 0 from J, leaving 15 bases between them. Germline V gene sequence: CDR1 SGDLS, CDR2 YYNGEE. The CDR3 DNA reads TGTGCCAGCAGCGTAGGTATCACTTCGACTTACCAAGAGACCCAGTACTTC. Amino acids: CASSVGITSTYQETQYF.

This clonotype was detected a few times. V usage is TRBV9 and J usage is TRBJ2-5; 7 bases fit TRBD2. Germline assignment: CDR1 SGDLS and CDR2 YYNGEE. The trim removed 1 base at V and 5 bases at J, leaving 8 bases unmatched. The CDR3 sequence is 15 residues long. Here the CDR3 reads CASSVSGGSGETQYF. The CDR3 bases are TGTGCCAGCAGCGTATCGGGCGGGAGTGGCGAGACCCAGTACTTC.